Listed below are T cell receptor beta chains from one sample, sequenced in a study of control samples from healthy donors and cancer patients. Produced via immunoSEQ multiplex PCR; TCRdb's table is partial and in-frame only. This sample has fewer than 300,000 clones, with roughly four fifths found just once. The specimen was PBMCs. These receptors all come from a woman aged 55-70 years with lung cancer. The CDR3 runs from the conserved cysteine through the conserved F or W. A D gene is named only where the DNA matches it firmly. Clone size is stated in some rows and not others, as once, few, many or a class when expanded.

few | - | TRBJ2-3 | TRBV2 | 14 | CASSEPANPDTQYF | TGTGCCAGCAGTGAACCCGCGAACCCAGATACGCAGTATTTT
few | TRBD1 | TRBJ2-7 | TRBV5-4 | 15 | CASSLAGTGIAEQYF | TGTGCCAGCAGCTTGGCAGGGACAGGGATTGCCGAGCAGTACTTC
- | TRBD1 | TRBJ2-2 | TRBV5-1 | 15 | CASSRDRVTTGELFF | TGCGCCAGCAGCCGGGACAGGGTAACCACCGGGGAGCTGTTTTTT
once | TRBD1 | TRBJ1-5 | TRBV18 | 20 | CASSQGQGIDRVLSNQPQHF | TGTGCCAGCTCACAAGGACAGGGGATTGATAGGGTACTTAGCAATCAGCCCCAGCATTTT
- | - | TRBJ1-4 | TRBV30 | 14 | CAWERQTGGEKLFF | TGTGCCTGGGAGAGACAAACCGGGGGTGAAAAACTGTTTTTT
- | - | TRBJ2-1 | TRBV9 | 13 | CASSAIHSDEQFF | TGTGCCAGCAGCGCCATTCATTCCGATGAGCAGTTCTTC
- | TRBD2 | TRBJ2-7 | TRBV7-9 | 14 | CASSPRGGGVEQYF | TGTGCCAGCAGCCCCCGGGGGGGCGGGGTAGAGCAGTACTTC
- | TRBD1 | TRBJ2-7 | TRBV5-4 | 14 | CASSWGQGAYEQYF | TGTGCCAGCAGCTGGGGACAGGGGGCCTACGAGCAGTACTTC
- | - | TRBJ1-2 | TRBV23-1 | 13 | CASRIQGSGGYTF | TGCGCCAGCAGGATACAGGGATCCGGTGGCTACACCTTC
- | - | TRBJ1-1 | TRBV6-6 | 11 | CASSAAVEAFF | TGTGCCAGCAGTGCGGCGGTAGAAGCTTTCTTT
- | TRBD2 | TRBJ2-3 | TRBV7-3 | 16 | CASSLTLAGDTDTQYF | TGTGCCAGCAGCTTAACACTAGCGGGGGACACAGATACGCAGTATTTT
- | TRBD1 | TRBJ2-6 | TRBV5-1 | 18 | CASSLGGTGIPGANVLTF | TGCGCCAGCAGCTTGGGGGGGACAGGTATTCCTGGGGCCAACGTCCTGACTTTC
- | - | TRBJ2-7 | TRBV7-9 | 17 | CASSLYRSRALFSEQYF | TGTGCCAGCAGCTTATACAGGTCGAGGGCTCTGTTCTCCGAGCAGTACTTC
- | - | TRBJ1-6 | TRBV19 | 12 | CASSIPNSPLHF | TGTGCCAGTAGTATCCCCAATTCACCCCTCCACTTT
- | - | TRBJ1-4 | TRBV18 | 19 | CASSLFMTGKISTNEKLFF | TGTGCCAGCTCATTATTTATGACAGGAAAAATATCAACTAATGAAAAACTGTTTTTT
few | TRBD2 | TRBJ2-4 | TRBV6-6 | 16 | CASSSTTSGGDDIQYF | TGTGCCAGCAGTTCCACGACTAGCGGGGGGGACGACATTCAGTACTTC
- | - | TRBJ1-6 | TRBV19 | 15 | CASSLWKEGPSPLHF | TGTGCCAGTAGCCTATGGAAGGAGGGACCCTCACCCCTCCACTTT
- | - | TRBJ2-7 | TRBV11-2 | 11 | CASSSLYEQYF | TGTGCCAGCAGCTCCCTCTACGAGCAGTACTTC
- | TRBD1 | TRBJ1-2 | TRBV6-4 | 15 | CASSSTGQGNYGYTF | TGTGCCAGCAGTTCTACGGGACAGGGGAACTATGGCTACACCTTC
- | TRBD2 | TRBJ2-1 | TRBV10-3 | 14 | CAIRDSGYYNEQFF | TGTGCCATCAGGGATAGCGGGTACTACAATGAGCAGTTCTTC
- | TRBD1 | TRBJ2-1 | TRBV7-9 | 14 | CASRQTGTYNEQFF | TGTGCCAGCAGGCAGACAGGGACATACAATGAGCAGTTCTTC
few | - | TRBJ2-3 | TRBV4-1 | 13 | CASSQEGRDTQYF | TGCGCCAGCAGCCAAGAAGGGAGAGATACGCAGTATTTT
few | - | TRBJ1-2 | TRBV3-1/TRBV3-2 | 12 | CASSQSRGGYTF | TGTGCCAGCAGCCAAAGCAGGGGAGGCTACACCTTC
once | - | TRBJ2-3 | TRBV9 | 15 | CASSARAGSPDTQYF | TGTGCCAGCAGCGCTAGGGCGGGGTCGCCAGATACGCAGTATTTT
- | TRBD2 | TRBJ2-5 | TRBV11-3 | 16 | CASSLGASGSRETQYF | TGTGCCAGCAGCTTAGGGGCTAGCGGGAGTCGTGAGACCCAGTACTTC
- | TRBD1 | TRBJ1-2 | TRBV27 | 16 | CASSTSGTGGRAGYTF | TGTGCCAGCAGTACCTCCGGGACAGGGGGCCGTGCAGGCTACACCTTC
- | - | TRBJ2-1 | TRBV7-3 | 13 | CASSLGEYNEQFF | TGTGCCAGCAGCTTAGGTGAATACAATGAGCAGTTCTTC
once | - | TRBJ1-5 | TRBV6-5 | 14 | CASSRGGSNQPQHF | TGTGCCAGCAGTAGGGGAGGGAGCAATCAGCCCCAGCATTTT
- | - | TRBJ1-5 | TRBV7-2 | 15 | CASSLAAGSEQPQHF | TGTGCCAGCAGCTTAGCCGCAGGGTCTGAACAGCCCCAGCATTTT
- | TRBD1 | TRBJ1-5 | TRBV28 | 15 | CASSYRDRAGQPQHF | TGTGCCAGCAGTTACCGGGACAGGGCGGGCCAGCCCCAGCATTTT
- | - | TRBJ1-6 | TRBV30 | 14 | CAWSSGLAIPPLHF | TGTGCCTGGAGTAGCGGCTTAGCGATACCACCCCTCCACTTT
- | - | TRBJ1-4 | TRBV7-9 | 13 | CASSFTDKGPLFF | TGTGCCAGCAGCTTTACGGACAAGGGGCCTCTGTTTTTT
once | TRBD2 | TRBJ2-2 | TRBV3-1/TRBV3-2 | 14 | CASSQGGGSGELFF | TGTGCCAGCAGCCAAGGGGGAGGGTCCGGGGAGCTGTTTTTT
few | TRBD2 | TRBJ2-1 | TRBV13 | 15 | CASSHGLAGGYEQFF | TGTGCCAGCAGCCACGGACTAGCGGGGGGGTATGAGCAGTTCTTC
- | - | TRBJ2-1 | TRBV28 | 12 | CASSQEYNEQFF | TGTGCCAGCAGTCAGGAGTACAATGAGCAGTTCTTC
- | - | TRBJ1-3 | TRBV4-1 | 14 | CASSHPGRGNTIYF | TGCGCCAGCAGCCATCCTGGGAGGGGAAACACCATATATTTT
- | TRBD2 | TRBJ2-5 | TRBV5-1 | 14 | CASSLTSGSRTQYF | TGCGCCAGCAGCTTGACTAGCGGGAGTCGGACCCAGTACTTC
- | - | TRBJ2-2 | TRBV18 | 13 | CASSPPTGTELFF | TGTGCCAGCTCACCACCTACAGGAACGGAGCTGTTTTTT
- | - | TRBJ2-7 | TRBV12-5 | 12 | CASGLLAYEQYF | TGTGCTAGTGGTTTGCTCGCCTACGAGCAGTACTTC
- | TRBD2 | TRBJ2-1 | TRBV6-4 | 14 | CASSDAGGTNEQFF | TGTGCCAGCAGTGATGCGGGAGGTACCAATGAGCAGTTCTTC
- | - | TRBJ2-5 | TRBV5-6 | 13 | CASSSRDQETQYF | TGTGCCAGCAGTTCTCGGGACCAAGAGACCCAGTACTTC
- | TRBD1 | TRBJ1-2 | TRBV27 | 15 | CASSSRTGGYYGYTF | TGTGCCAGCAGTTCGCGGACAGGGGGCTACTATGGCTACACCTTC